One and the same sample provided the 3 T cell receptor beta chains below, sequenced in a study of T cells in Graves' hyperthyroidism and ophthalmopathy. TCR beta CDR3 regions were amplified from RNA transcripts. The primer set for the first-round RT-PCR of the TCR CDR3 was HTBI. MiXCR was run by TCRdb on the multiplex PCR reads, yielding one entry per CDR3 protein. The table has approximately 700,000 distinct CDR3 sequences, over 15% seen once. Material: blood. The receptor source for this set is a man between 18 and 35 years old with Graves' hyperthyroidism.

In DNA, the CDR3 is TGTGCCAGCAGTGGAGAACAGGGGGCCGGAGAAAAACTGTTTTTT. It is translated as CASSGEQGAGEKLFF. The chain links TRBV6-2 or TRBV6-3 to TRBJ1-4; 9 positions match TRBD1. V shed 5 bases and J 8 bases; nucleotides not matched to a gene: 9. Germline CDR1 is MNHEY and CDR2 is SVGEGT. The CDR3 runs to 15 residues.

The J gene is TRBJ2-5, the V gene TRBV30; 9 bases are a match to TRBD1. Germline values: CDR1 GTSNPN, CDR2 SVGIG (reference sequence). With V trimmed by 3 bases and J by 1 base, 3 bases remained unmatched. The CDR3 covers 14 residues. CDR3 protein: CAWRGTGTQETQYF. The CDR3 DNA sequence: TGTGCCTGGAGAGGGACAGGGACCCAAGAGACCCAGTACTTC.

In this sample, this clonotype turned up a few times. The chain links TRBV7-9 to TRBJ2-3; a possible D gene is TRBD1 (6 bases). Germline-derived CDR1 and CDR2 are SEHNR and FQNEAQ (reference sequence). Trimming took 6 bases from V and 2 from J, leaving 12 bases between them. The CDR3 sequence is 14 residues long. CDR3 region: CASRREGVTDTQYF. The DNA of the CDR3 is TGTGCCAGCAGGAGAGAGGGGGTCACAGATACGCAGTATTTT.